This T cell receptor beta chain was captured by sequencing in a study of blood T cell repertoires in COVID-19 (dated by TCRdb to 2018 to 2020). For the wider study: Samples covering the acute and convalescent phases of COVID-19 were provided by collaborators in the United States, Italy and Spain. The material from the prospective study consisted of cDNA or gDNA derived from T cells, B-cell-depleted T cells, or PBMCs. Subjects who had been exposed to COVID-19, were actively infected with it, or had recovered from it provided the deeply sampled blood TCRbeta repertoires that made up the dataset. The repertoires were released in a freely available public database intended as a resource for research on the immune response to SARS-CoV-2. The samples were drawn from two sources: the first 160 participants of the ongoing ImmuneRACE study, and 1,000 to 1,500 subjects contributed by 6 global collaborators. A de-identified subject ID, COVID-19 status, age in years and sex were almost always included in the sample metadata. Where available, HLA class I and class II types were obtained from metadata supplied by the sample provider rather than from assay-based typing. Overall results and qualifications from the work: Clinical and demographic metadata were provided uncurated, with the amount varying by source and participant.

TCRbeta CDR3 regions were amplified from genomic DNA by means of the immunoSEQ Assay, a bias-controlled multiplex PCR. For the original study's pipeline: The number of nucleated cells in each sample was estimated by amplification of reference gene primers within the assay. To quantify the absolute abundance of each unique TCRbeta CDR3 rearrangement, sequence reads were collapsed and filtered. Productive Simpson clonality was computed per sample as the square root of Simpson's diversity index over productive rearrangements. Held by TCRdb, this immuneACCESS table contains in-frame sequences only and omits some clones. Under half of the omission traces to an unresolved V gene where checked; the cause of the rest is unknown. V and J calls and clone size come straight from that table; D and trimming were deduced from the DNA. In this sample the table shows 110,000 or so clones, about 84% of which occur a single time. Approximately 1.5% of the sample goes to the ten largest clones.

Whole blood was collected in K2EDTA tubes by collaborating institutions according to the institutions' own protocols. For TCRbeta analysis, collaborators shipped samples in one of three forms: frozen whole blood, isolated PBMCs, or DNA extracted from either of those sample types. CDR1 and CDR2 are drawn from the germline V gene: SGHRS, YFSETQ. The germline V and J ends show losses of 4 bases and 6 bases respectively, and no gene match explains 6 bases of the junction. The CDR3 goes from the cysteine to the phenylalanine over 15 residues. Only the CDR3 part of the read is kept: 45 bases, read in frame from the first base. About this clone itself: Its antigen specificity is not known. The record has no base qualities; no much larger clone is one base away.

This receptor was obtained from a man in his fifties with acute or convalescent COVID-19. The chain uses TRBV5-1 and TRBJ1-4, and TRBD1 matches 10 of the central bases. The sample was peripheral blood. The CDR3 protein is CASSGGQGGYEKLFF. The nucleotide sequence is given as TGCGCCAGCAGCGGTGGACAGGGGGGATATGAAAAACTGTTTTTT.